This paragraph covers one TCR beta chain sequence. The clone's antigen remains unknown. One base away there is no much larger clone; base qualities are not given. The data derive from a study of CD8+ T cells in alopecia areata listed by TCRdb under 2018. With regard to the full study: Treated patients were enrolled in an open-label pilot trial of oral tofacitinib, 5 to 10 mg twice daily, for moderate-to-severe alopecia areata. Biopsies were taken from tofacitinib-treated patients at baseline and again at 4 and 24 weeks into treatment, and several of those patients also had a later scalp biopsy. Scalp clonality was compared among normal scalp (n=4), patchy alopecia areata scalp (n=8), and alopecia totalis/universalis scalp (n=8). immunoSEQ multiplex PCR using 35 Vbeta forward primers and 13 Jbeta reverse primers was used to amplify TCRbeta CDR3 regions. The SALT score, which quantifies the percentage of affected scalp surface area, was used to measure disease severity in treated patients. On the human side, TCRbeta sequencing was run on scalp tissue and on sorted CD4+ and CD8+ peripheral blood T cells from healthy controls and from alopecia areata patients with either patchy or totalis/universalis disease. High-throughput TCRbeta sequencing was used to examine T cell clonal expansion in alopecia areata in both the C3H/HeJ mouse model and human patients. RNA came from the PAXgene miRNA kit for fixed scalp, the miRNeasy kit for PBMCs, and the RNeasy kit for mouse skin. Tofacitinib was given for 6 to 18 months, followed by 6 months of follow-up off drug to assess delayed response and recurrence.

The time point label, as the study defines it: 4 weeks on oral tofacitinib. The treatment or condition label, as the study defines it: oral pan-JAK inhibitor, 5-10 mg twice daily. Peripheral blood and lesional scalp punch biopsies were obtained from patients with alopecia areata. PBMCs were isolated by density centrifugation and stained for CD3, CD4 and CD8, after which CD4+ and CD8+ T cells were sorted on a FACSAria. Libraries were made using the immunoSEQ multiplex PCR assay. RNA was extracted from all samples and reverse transcribed into cDNA, which served as template for TCR sequencing. First-strand cDNA was synthesized with SuperScript III using a 2:1 mix of oligo-dT and random hexamers. A synthetic immune receptor repertoire was used to assess amplification bias, and residual bias was removed computationally. The study's own analysis went as follows. Raw reads were preprocessed to remove errors, and CDR3 was defined according to IMGT conventions as the region from the conserved cysteine to phenylalanine. Clonality was calculated as 1 minus Shannon entropy normalized by log2 of the number of productive unique TCRs. CD4 or CD8 identity of scalp clones was inferred by cross-referencing scalp TCRbeta sequences with sorted blood CD4 and CD8 repertoires. This is the immuneACCESS table as TCRdb keeps it, with only in-frame sequences that have V and J called. A part of the clones is gone; compared with another copy, unresolved V genes explain less than half, and the rest is unexplained. That table supplies the V and J calls and clone size; D and trimming were determined from the DNA. The sample table records about 39,000 clones; under 70% of these occur just once. Clones ranked in the top ten supply 20% to 25% of the sample.

Measured from the cysteine to the phenylalanine, the CDR3 is 13 residues long. Of all the DNA, just the CDR3 is kept, 39 bases in frame from base 1. The CDR1 and CDR2 encoded by the germline V gene are SQVTM and ANQGSEA. V is pared back by 2 bases and J by 3 bases, with 11 bases lying between the germline termini. Overall study outcomes, separate from this receptor: With tofacitinib, both scalp clonality and the number of expanded CD8+ clones among the top 100 scalp clones went down significantly. Unlike mouse skin, which is dominated by gammadelta T cells, normal human skin has resident alphabeta T cells that are also sequenced, and this complicates analysis of the scalp TCR repertoire. Higher clonality and more expanded CD8+ clones were observed in lesional scalp than in normal scalp, particularly in alopecia totalis/universalis, a finding suggestive of antigenic drive. The treated cohort was small, with a single nonresponder, so links between baseline CD8+ expansion and response need larger studies. During tofacitinib treatment, many expanded lesional clones remained in scalp and blood, and this persistence may partly explain relapse after treatment is stopped. Shared TCR sequences between patients were less evident than in mice, which may be partly attributable to HLA diversity in the patient population.

The sample here was CD8+ T cells sorted from blood, taken at week 4, from a patient treated with tofacitinib. Recombination connected TRBV29-1 to TRBJ2-7; possibly the D gene is TRBD2, per 5 matching bases. This TCR was recovered from a human donor with alopecia areata. This receptor carries the CDR3 CSVESEEVYEQYF. The nucleotide sequence reads as follows: TGCAGCGTTGAATCAGAGGAGGTCTACGAGCAGTACTTC.